This T cell receptor (beta chain) is drawn from a study of cytomegalovirus exposure and HLA in healthy donors. V shed 2 bases and J shed 0 bases, with 11 bases lying between them. The CDR3 sequence is 16 residues long. Per germline, CDR1 SNHLY and CDR2 FYNNEI. The PCR contained 60 Vbeta and 13 Jbeta primers. Sequencing was performed with immunoSEQ multiplex PCR; in TCRdb, only in-frame clones are kept and a portion is missing. The sample records approximately 150,000 clones, about three quarters being singletons. The clonotype originates from a man aged 25-45 years in good health and CMV-seropositive. Sequenced sample: PBMCs. The chain couples TRBV2 to TRBJ1-3, with D hard to call. The CDR3 sequence is CASSESGAGSGNTIYF. The CDR3 DNA reads as TGTGCCAGCAGTGAATCGGGAGCAGGCTCTGGAAACACCATATATTTT.